The 6 T cell receptor beta chains given below trace back to one sample, sequenced in a study of T-cell memory formation after mild COVID-19. TCRdb re-analysed the 5' RACE reads in MiXCR, keeping a single row per CDR3 protein. This sample has under 550,000 distinct CDR3 sequences; roughly 17% occur once, and the top ten carry about 22%. The specimen was PBMCs or a T cell subset sorted from them (not recorded which). These receptor sequences come from a man aged 18 to 30 who had mild COVID-19 (a few samples of this study predate the infection). Cell type and time point are not known.

This clonotype occurred a few times. This chain uses TRBV29-1 with TRBJ2-5, with D possibly matching TRBD1 (7 bases). CDR1 SQVTM and CDR2 ANQGSEA come from the germline V gene. Trimming stripped 4 bases from V and 2 bases from J, with 14 bases between. This CDR3 is built from 14 residues. This CDR3 reads CSVVAGGWQETQYF. CDR3 coding DNA: TGCAGCGTTGTTGCAGGGGGGTGGCAAGAGACCCAGTACTTC. Filled out from reference TRBV29-1 and TRBJ2-5, the complete variable domain reads SAVISQKPSRDICQRGTSLTIQCQVDSQVTMMFWYRQQPGQSLTLIATANQGSEATYESGFVIDKFPISRPNLTFSTLTVSNMSPEDSSIYLCSVVAGGWQETQYFGPGTRLLVL.

The V call is TRBV5-1, the J call TRBJ1-4; the D gene is possibly TRBD1 (5 bases). V was cut by 2 bases and J by 8 bases, with 13 bases left in between. The V gene's germline CDR1 is SGHRS and CDR2 YFSETQ. CDR3 length equals 14 residues. Here the CDR3 DNA reads TGCGCCAGCAGCTTTCCAGGGCCAGGAGAAAAACTGTTTTTT. Translated, it gives CASSFPGPGEKLFF.

This clonotype was picked up a small number of times. This chain joins TRBV7-8 and TRBJ2-5; D is unresolved. Germline lookup yields CDR1 SGHVS and CDR2 FQNEAQ. The V end was cut by 5 bases, the J end by 5 bases, with 12 bases between. CDR3 size: 13 residues. The CDR3 bases are TGTGCCAGCAGCCCACGTGATACGGAGACCCAGTACTTC. As protein: CASSPRDTETQYF.

V gene TRBV18 combines with J gene TRBJ1-2; no firm D call. The germline V and J ends were trimmed by 1 base and 1 base, with 7 bases remaining between them. CDR3 length equals 14 residues. Germline V gene sequence: CDR1 KGHSH, CDR2 LQKENI. CDR3 loop: CASSPLPDNYGYTF. The CDR3 nucleotides are TGTGCCAGCTCACCACTGCCGGATAACTATGGCTACACCTTC.

This clonotype was observed a few times. V gene TRBV4-1 combines with J gene TRBJ2-7, with 8 bases that match TRBD1. The V and J ends lost 3 bases and 1 base, in that order; junction bases with no gene match: 8. The CDR3 consists of 16 residues. Germline V gene lookup returns CDR1 MGHRA and CDR2 YSYEKL. CDR3 sequence: CASSQFRDRPSYEQYF. CDR3 sequence (DNA): TGCGCCAGCAGCCAGTTCCGGGACAGGCCGTCCTACGAGCAGTACTTC.

This sequence joins TRBV7-9 and TRBJ1-3; tentatively, D is TRBD1 (5 bases). Trimming left V 10 bases short and J 8 bases short, with 18 bases between. The length of the CDR3 is 13 residues. Germline values: CDR1 SEHNR, CDR2 FQNEAQ (reference sequence). CDR3 DNA sequence: TGTGCCACAGCTACAGGCGGGGGAGACACCATATATTTT. Residues: CATATGGGDTIYF.